The rows below give T cell receptor beta chains drawn from one sample of a study of identifying expanded T cells in peripheral blood. Sequencing was performed with immunoSEQ multiplex PCR; in TCRdb, only in-frame clones are kept and a portion is missing. The sample gives around 94,000 clones, more than 75% of which show up once; 3.5% to 5.5% is in the top ten. Sample: blood. These TCRs come from a person aged 18-70 years in good health. CDR3s include the opening cysteine and the closing phenylalanine or tryptophan. The order of the fields is J gene, V gene, D gene, clone size, CDR3 DNA, CDR3 protein. A D gene is named only where the DNA matches it firmly. For some rows the clone size is stated as once, few or many, or as a class when expanded; others skip it.

TRBJ1-1,TRBV18,-,-,TGTGCCAGCTCACCACCGTCTCGGTTTTACTTCATGAACACTGAAGCTTTCTTT,CASSPPSRFYFMNTEAFF
TRBJ2-7,TRBV6-5,-,-,TGTGCCAGCAGTTCCCCGCCCTACGAGCAGTACTTC,CASSSPPYEQYF
TRBJ1-2,TRBV19,TRBD1,-,TGTGCCAGTAGGATGGACAGGGCCTATGGCTACACCTTC,CASRMDRAYGYTF
TRBJ1-1,TRBV2,TRBD1,-,TGTGCCACCATACGACAGGGGATGAACACTGAAGCTTTCTTT,CATIRQGMNTEAFF
TRBJ1-2,TRBV6-5,-,-,TGTGCCAGCAGTTACAAGTTCTATGGGGCCAGTGGCTACACCTTC,CASSYKFYGASGYTF
TRBJ2-7,TRBV19,-,-,TGTGCCAGTAGTATAGTTGCGGCCTACGAGCAGTACTTC,CASSIVAAYEQYF
TRBJ2-6,TRBV7-9,TRBD2,-,TGTGCCAGCAGCTCGGGAGGGGCGCGGGGGGCCAACGTCCTGACTTTC,CASSSGGARGANVLTF
TRBJ2-7,TRBV29-1,-,-,TGCAGCGTTGGGGGGGACGGCTACGAGCAGTACTTC,CSVGGDGYEQYF
TRBJ2-1,TRBV14,-,-,TGTGCCAGCAGCCAAGAACCTAACATCAAGGGACCGATCTCCTACAATGAGCAGTTCTTC,CASSQEPNIKGPISYNEQFF
TRBJ1-5,TRBV6-5,-,-,TGTGCCAGCGGGGACACCTCGAGCAATCAGCCCCAGCATTTT,CASGDTSSNQPQHF
TRBJ1-4,TRBV10-3,TRBD1,-,TGTGCCACCCAGACAGGGGAGGAAGGAAAACTGTTTTTT,CATQTGEEGKLFF
TRBJ1-5,TRBV19,-,-,TGTGCCAGTAACGTGGGCCGGATTAGCAATCAGCCCCAGCATTTT,CASNVGRISNQPQHF
TRBJ1-2,TRBV6-1,-,few,TGTGCCAGCAGTCGAGACAGACAAATTTATGGCTACACCTTC,CASSRDRQIYGYTF
TRBJ2-3,TRBV5-1,TRBD2,-,TGCGCCAGCAGCTTGGCGGCGGGGGACCCGGGAGATACGCAGTATTTT,CASSLAAGDPGDTQYF
TRBJ1-2,TRBV7-8,-,once,TGTGCCAGCAGCTCGGGCAGTAATTATGGCTACACCTTC,CASSSGSNYGYTF
TRBJ1-6,TRBV9,TRBD1,-,TGTGCCAGCAGTCCTACCGGGACAGCCAATTCACCCCTCCACTTT,CASSPTGTANSPLHF
TRBJ2-2,TRBV5-1,TRBD1,-,TGCGCCAGCAGCAGGCCGGGACAGGGGATCAACACCGGGGAGCTGTTTTTT,CASSRPGQGINTGELFF
TRBJ1-2,TRBV2,TRBD1,-,TGTGCCAGCAGACGGGACAGCAGAATATCCTATGGCTACACCTTC,CASRRDSRISYGYTF
TRBJ2-3,TRBV11-2,-,-,TGTGCCAGCAGCTTAGGAGTGGGGGATACGCAGTATTTT,CASSLGVGDTQYF
TRBJ2-1,TRBV7-2,TRBD1,-,TGTGCCAGCAGCTCGATAGGGACAGGCTACAATGAGCAGTTCTTC,CASSSIGTGYNEQFF
TRBJ2-3,TRBV19,-,-,TGTGCCAGCCGGGGAACAGGACCGACAGATACGCAGTATTTT,CASRGTGPTDTQYF
TRBJ1-1,TRBV25-1,-,-,TGTGCCAGCAGTGGACAGGCGGACACTGAAGCTTTCTTT,CASSGQADTEAFF
TRBJ1-2,TRBV6-6,TRBD1,-,TGTGCCAGCAGTTACGCAGAGGGGGCCGGAGGCTACACCTTC,CASSYAEGAGGYTF
TRBJ2-5,TRBV4-1,TRBD2,few,TGCGCCAGCAGCGGGTTAGCGGGGGGCCAAGAGACCCAGTACTTC,CASSGLAGGQETQYF
TRBJ2-7,TRBV2,-,-,TGTGCCAGCCTTCGCAATCAGGGGTACGAGCAGTACTTC,CASLRNQGYEQYF
TRBJ2-2,TRBV5-8,-,once,TGTGCCAGCAGCTTGAAAGGGGTGACCACCGGGGAGCTGTTTTTT,CASSLKGVTTGELFF
TRBJ1-2,TRBV2,-,once,TGTGCCAGCGGTAATTACAGAGGGGGCTACACCTTC,CASGNYRGGYTF
TRBJ1-2,TRBV4-1,-,-,TGCGCCAGCAGCCTCCGGGAGCAGGGTGGGGGCTACACCTTC,CASSLREQGGGYTF
TRBJ1-6,TRBV7-6,TRBD1,-,TGTGCCAGCAGCCTCGGACAGGGCGGTTCACCCCTCCACTTT,CASSLGQGGSPLHF
TRBJ1-2,TRBV7-9,TRBD1,once,TGTGCCAGCAGCGTCAGGGGGACTGGCTACACCTTC,CASSVRGTGYTF
TRBJ1-6,TRBV6-5,-,few,TGTGCCAGCAGTTACGTCAGGGGCGGATATAATTCACCCCTCCACTTT,CASSYVRGGYNSPLHF
TRBJ2-2,TRBV5-1,-,once,TGCGCCAGCAGCTTGGACAGGGTACCCAACGGGGAGCTGTTTTTT,CASSLDRVPNGELFF
TRBJ1-6,TRBV4-3,-,-,TGCGCCAGCAGCCAAGTTCGGCAGGGGAATTCACCCCTCCACTTT,CASSQVRQGNSPLHF
TRBJ2-3,TRBV18,TRBD2,-,TGTGCCAGCTCACGGGCTAGCGGGTCAGATACGCAGTATTTT,CASSRASGSDTQYF
TRBJ2-7,TRBV7-6,-,-,TGTGCCAGCAGTTCTTATGGCCCCTTAAGTCAGGAGCCCTACGAGCAGTACTTC,CASSSYGPLSQEPYEQYF
TRBJ1-2,TRBV7-2,TRBD1,-,TGTGCCAGCAGCTTCGGGACAGTCCTCTATGGCTACACCTTC,CASSFGTVLYGYTF
TRBJ2-7,TRBV29-1,TRBD1,-,TGCAGCGTTGCCCCGGGACAGGGGCAACCAGCGGGATACGAGCAGTACTTC,CSVAPGQGQPAGYEQYF
TRBJ1-2,TRBV4-3,-,-,TGCGCCAGCAGCCAAGAGGCGGCCGGCTTTACCTTGGATGGCTACACCTTC,CASSQEAAGFTLDGYTF
TRBJ1-2,TRBV20-1,-,-,TGCAGTGCTAGTCCTGGGTATGGCTACACCTTC,CSASPGYGYTF
TRBJ1-2,TRBV2,-,-,TGTGCCAGCAGTTTCGACCGCGGTTTTTCTAACTATGGCTACACCTTC,CASSFDRGFSNYGYTF
TRBJ1-6,TRBV7-2,-,-,TGTGCCAGCAGCGACTTCCGTGCGTCACCCCTCCACTTT,CASSDFRASPLHF
TRBJ2-3,TRBV19,-,-,TGTGCCAGTAGCCGTGGAAGGGGACCTAGCACAGATACGCAGTATTTT,CASSRGRGPSTDTQYF
TRBJ1-1,TRBV19,-,-,TGTGCCAGTAGTAACTTCGGCCACACTGAAGCTTTCTTT,CASSNFGHTEAFF
TRBJ2-2,TRBV10-3,-,-,TGTGCCATCAGTGAGTCGGGGACCCTCCTAAACACCGGGGAGCTGTTTTTT,CAISESGTLLNTGELFF
TRBJ1-2,TRBV6-5,-,-,TGTGCCAGCAGTTACTCCTCTGTAGGGAACTATGGCTACACCTTC,CASSYSSVGNYGYTF
TRBJ1-2,TRBV6-5,-,-,TGTGCCAGCACCTCCCCGGACCGATCTAACTATGGCTACACCTTC,CASTSPDRSNYGYTF
TRBJ1-1,TRBV6-1,-,-,TGTGCCAGCAGTGAGTTACCCCTCAGATCCGCGAACACTGAAGCTTTCTTT,CASSELPLRSANTEAFF
TRBJ2-3,TRBV2,-,-,TGTGCCAGCAGTTTACAGGATACGCAGTATTTT,CASSLQDTQYF
TRBJ1-2,TRBV7-2,-,-,TGTGCCAGCAGCGGGGGTTTCGATCGGGGCTATGGCTACACCTTC,CASSGGFDRGYGYTF
TRBJ1-1,TRBV5-1,-,-,TGCGCCAGCAGCTTTAGGGGGAACACTGAAGCTTTCTTT,CASSFRGNTEAFF
TRBJ1-5,TRBV19,TRBD1,-,TGTGCCAGTAGTATAACTGGGACAGTTGATAGCAATCAGCCCCAGCATTTT,CASSITGTVDSNQPQHF